This TCR beta chain is from a study of CD8 T cells in Susac syndrome. Study as a whole: The Susac syndrome patients were therapy-naive, on corticosteroids, or on intravenous immunoglobulin alone at blood draw.

The CDR3 has 15 residues. Germline CDR1 and CDR2: GTSNPN and SVGIG (reference sequence). V was cut by 2 bases and J by 0 bases, with 11 bases left in between. Sequencing of TCR beta was carried out in blood CD8+ and CD4+ T cells. TEMRA cells were FACS-enriched, while CD8+ and CD4+ T cells were negatively isolated. Random hexamers primed reverse transcription of 0.5 to 1 ug RNA. Multiplex immunoSEQ PCR targeted 54 Vbeta and 13 Jbeta TCR beta segments. TCRdb processed the immunoSEQ multiplex PCR reads anew with MiXCR; each CDR3 protein has one entry. Counted here are around 170,000 distinct CDR3 sequences, approximately 94% occurring once; the ten biggest clones make up 0.075% to 0.1%.

Sequencing input: CD4+ T cells from PBMCs. This receptor was identified in a human donor with Susac syndrome. The J gene is TRBJ1-5, the V gene TRBV30; D gene uncertain. The CDR3 region has the DNA TGTGCCTGGAGTAAAAGAGACGGTAGCAATCAGCCCCAGCATTTT. It translates to CAWSKRDGSNQPQHF.